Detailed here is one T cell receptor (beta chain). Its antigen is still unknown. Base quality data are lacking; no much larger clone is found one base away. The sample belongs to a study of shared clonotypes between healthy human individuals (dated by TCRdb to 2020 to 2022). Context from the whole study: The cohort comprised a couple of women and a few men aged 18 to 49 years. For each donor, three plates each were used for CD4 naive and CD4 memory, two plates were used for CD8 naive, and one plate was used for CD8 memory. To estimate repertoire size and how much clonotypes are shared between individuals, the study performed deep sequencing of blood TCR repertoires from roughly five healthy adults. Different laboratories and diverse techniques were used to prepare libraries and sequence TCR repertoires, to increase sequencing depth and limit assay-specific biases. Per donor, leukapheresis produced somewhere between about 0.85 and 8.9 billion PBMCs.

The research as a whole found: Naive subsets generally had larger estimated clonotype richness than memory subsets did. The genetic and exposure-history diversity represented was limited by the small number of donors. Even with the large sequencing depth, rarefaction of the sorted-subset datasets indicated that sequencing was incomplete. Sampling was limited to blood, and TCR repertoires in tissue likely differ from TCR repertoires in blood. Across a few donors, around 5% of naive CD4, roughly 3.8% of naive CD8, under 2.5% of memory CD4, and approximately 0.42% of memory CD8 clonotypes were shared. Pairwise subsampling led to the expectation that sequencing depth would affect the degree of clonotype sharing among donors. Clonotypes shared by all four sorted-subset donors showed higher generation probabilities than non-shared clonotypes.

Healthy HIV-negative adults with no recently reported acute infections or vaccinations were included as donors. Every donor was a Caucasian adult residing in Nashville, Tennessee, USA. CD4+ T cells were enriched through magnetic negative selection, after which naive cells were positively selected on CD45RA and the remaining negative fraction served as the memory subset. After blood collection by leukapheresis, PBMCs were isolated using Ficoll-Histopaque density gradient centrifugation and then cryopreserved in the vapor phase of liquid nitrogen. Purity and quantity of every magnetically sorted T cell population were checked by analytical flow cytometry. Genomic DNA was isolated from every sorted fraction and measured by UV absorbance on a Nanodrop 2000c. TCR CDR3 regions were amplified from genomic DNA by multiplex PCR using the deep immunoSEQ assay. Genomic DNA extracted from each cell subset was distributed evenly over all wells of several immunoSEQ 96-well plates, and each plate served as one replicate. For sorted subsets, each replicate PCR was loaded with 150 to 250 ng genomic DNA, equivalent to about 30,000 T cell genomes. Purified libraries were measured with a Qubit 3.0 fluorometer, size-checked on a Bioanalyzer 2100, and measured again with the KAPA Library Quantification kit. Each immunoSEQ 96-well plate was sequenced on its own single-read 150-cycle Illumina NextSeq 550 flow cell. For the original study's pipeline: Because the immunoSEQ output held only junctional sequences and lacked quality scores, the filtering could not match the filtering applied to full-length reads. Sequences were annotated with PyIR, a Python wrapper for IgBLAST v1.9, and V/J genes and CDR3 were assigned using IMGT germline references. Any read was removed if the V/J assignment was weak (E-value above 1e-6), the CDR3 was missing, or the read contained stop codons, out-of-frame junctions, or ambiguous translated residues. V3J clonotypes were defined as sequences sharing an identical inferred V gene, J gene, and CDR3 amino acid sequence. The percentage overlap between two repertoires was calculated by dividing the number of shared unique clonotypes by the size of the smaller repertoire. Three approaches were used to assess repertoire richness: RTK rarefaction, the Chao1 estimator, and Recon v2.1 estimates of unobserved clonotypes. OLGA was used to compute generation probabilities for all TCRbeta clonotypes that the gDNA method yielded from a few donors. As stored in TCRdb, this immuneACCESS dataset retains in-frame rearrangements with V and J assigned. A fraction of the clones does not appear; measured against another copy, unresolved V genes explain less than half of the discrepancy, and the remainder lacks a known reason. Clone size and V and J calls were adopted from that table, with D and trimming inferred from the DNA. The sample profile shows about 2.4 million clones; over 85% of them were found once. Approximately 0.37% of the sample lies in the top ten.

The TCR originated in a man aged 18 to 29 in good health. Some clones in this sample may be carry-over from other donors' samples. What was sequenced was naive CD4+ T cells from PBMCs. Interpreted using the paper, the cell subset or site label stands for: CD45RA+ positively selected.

The nucleotides are TGCGCCAGCAGCCCCTTCGGGCAGGGGGGAATCGAGCAGTACTTC. It is translated as CASSPFGQGGIEQYF. Rearrangement joined TRBV5-1 to TRBJ2-7; the D gene is perhaps TRBD1, from 7 matching bases. From its cysteine to its phenylalanine, the CDR3 spans 15 amino acids. The CDR3 DNA has 45 bases and is translated from base 1. According to the germline V gene, CDR1 reads SGHRS and CDR2 reads YFSETQ. V loses 4 bases of germline sequence and J loses 6 bases, and the interval between the two ends is 20 bases.